A selection of T cell receptor beta chains follows, all from one sample in a study of tumor and adjacent non-tumor tissue in lung cancer. TCRdb called the multiplex PCR reads again in MiXCR, with one record for every CDR3 protein. The sample records some 100,000 distinct CDR3 sequences, roughly 80% being singletons. The sample consisted of distant non-tumor lung tissue. These receptors were collected from a man aged 55 to 70 with small cell lung cancer. The CDR3 runs from the conserved cysteine through the conserved F or W. D genes are given only for firm matches. Expanded clones are given a class, and other clones once, few, many or no size at all.

v_gene	abundance	j_gene	d_gene	CDR3nt	CDR3aa
TRBV20-1	few	TRBJ1-1	TRBD1	TGCAGTGCTAAGGAACAGGGGGCGTACACTGAAGCTTTCTTT	CSAKEQGAYTEAFF
TRBV10-3	once	TRBJ2-2	-	TGTGCCATCGGTGCGCGGAGCTCTACCACCGGGGAGCTGTATTTC	CAIGARSSTTGELYF
TRBV28	once	TRBJ2-5	-	TGTGCCTGCAGTTTGTCGCACCAAGAGACCCATTACTTC	CACSLSHQETHYF
TRBV12-5	-	TRBJ2-1	-	TGTCCTAGTGGTTCCCTTGGCGCCGTCAATGAGCAGTTCTTC	CPSGSLGAVNEQFF
TRBV5-5	-	TRBJ1-2	TRBD1	TGTGCCAGCAGCTCGGGACAGCTCTATGGTTACACCTTC	CASSSGQLYGYTF
TRBV11-1	-	TRBJ2-1	-	TGTGTCAGCAGTTTAGAGAGGACGTCCTACAATGAGCAGTTCTTC	CVSSLERTSYNEQFF
TRBV12-3/TRBV12-4	-	TRBJ2-5	TRBD1	TGTGCCAGCAGTTTAATTGACAGGGTAGAGACACAGTACTTC	CASSLIDRVETQYF
TRBV11-1	-	TRBJ2-2	-	TGTGCCAGCAGCCCGCGACGAGACGGGGAGATGTTTTTT	CASSPRRDGEMFF
TRBV12-3/TRBV12-4	-	TRBJ2-5	-	TGTACCAGCAGTTTATCGGTAGAGACCCATTACTTC	CTSSLSVETHYF
TRBV11-3	-	TRBJ2-2	-	TGTGCCCGCAGCTTAACCGTGGGAGTGGTCACCGGGCAGCTGTTTTTT	CARSLTVGVVTGQLFF